This T cell receptor beta chain was recorded in a study of blood T cell repertoires in COVID-19. Overall study context: Samples of COVID-19 (acute and convalescent) were obtained from the United States, Italy and Spain.

As handled by the study authors: Amplifying reference gene primers gave estimates of nucleated cell counts. Assay: immunoSEQ multiplex PCR; the TCRdb copy retains only in-frame clones and omits some. V and J calls and clone size are those listed in that table; D and trimming were worked out from the DNA. This sample has 300,000 to 350,000 clones, with 90% found just once. Seattle's enrolled individuals joined amid active infection and were then monitored longitudinally. The CDR3 covers 15 residues. Looked up from germline, CDR1 is ENHRY and CDR2 is SYGVKD. J gave up 8 bases and V 5 bases, and 11 bases lay outside the gene matches.

Input material: peripheral blood. The chain has TRBV10-3 and TRBJ2-1, with 8 nucleotides matching TRBD2. The sequence came from a woman aged 25 to 39 with COVID-19, enrolled during active disease. The CDR3 sequence: CAISTTSEKGDEQFF. The CDR3 DNA is TGTGCCATCAGTACGACTAGCGAAAAGGGGGATGAGCAGTTCTTC.